This T cell receptor beta chain emerged from a study of cytomegalovirus exposure and HLA in healthy donors. Broader study findings: For most TCR sequences rarity was the rule, although some public TCRs occurred in many donors. A few chains linked to CMV were shown in vitro to be specific for CMV antigens. The listing of roughly 160 TCR beta chains classed them as cytomegalovirus-associated.

This clone was recorded only once. Antigen specificity is unknown. CDR1 SGHRS and CDR2 YFSETQ come from the germline V gene. Trimming stripped 4 bases from V and 5 bases from J, with 21 bases between. This CDR3 contains 17 residues. Separate from the approximately 670-subject first cohort, the roughly 120-subject validation cohort was the one that the donors belonged to. The table came from immunoSEQ multiplex PCR; TCRdb's copy has only in-frame clones and leaves some out. The table shows about 130,000 clones, with roughly nine tenths occurring only once. The genes are TRBV5-1 and TRBJ2-2, with D maybe TRBD2 (6 bases). This TCR was recovered from a woman aged 18-29 years in good health and CMV-seronegative. Sequencing used PBMCs. The CDR3 protein is CASSGAGRGTQTGELFF. CDR3 DNA: TGCGCCAGCAGCGGGGCCGGACGGGGGACTCAAACCGGGGAGCTGTTTTTT.